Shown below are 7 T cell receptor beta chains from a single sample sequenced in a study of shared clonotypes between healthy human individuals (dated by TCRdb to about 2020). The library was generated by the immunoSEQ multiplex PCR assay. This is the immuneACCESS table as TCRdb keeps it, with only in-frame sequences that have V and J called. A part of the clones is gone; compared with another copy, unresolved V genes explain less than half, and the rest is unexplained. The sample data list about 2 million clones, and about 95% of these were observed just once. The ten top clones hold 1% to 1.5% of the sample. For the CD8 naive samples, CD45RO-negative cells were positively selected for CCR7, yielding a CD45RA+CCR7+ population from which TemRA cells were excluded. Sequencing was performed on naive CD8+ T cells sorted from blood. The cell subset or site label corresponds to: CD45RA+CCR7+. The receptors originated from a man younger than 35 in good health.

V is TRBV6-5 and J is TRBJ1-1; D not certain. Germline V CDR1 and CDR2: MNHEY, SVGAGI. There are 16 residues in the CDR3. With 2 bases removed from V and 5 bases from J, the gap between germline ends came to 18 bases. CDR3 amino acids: CASSYGRASWETEAFF. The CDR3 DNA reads TGTGCCAGCAGTTACGGGAGGGCTTCATGGGAGACTGAAGCTTTCTTT.

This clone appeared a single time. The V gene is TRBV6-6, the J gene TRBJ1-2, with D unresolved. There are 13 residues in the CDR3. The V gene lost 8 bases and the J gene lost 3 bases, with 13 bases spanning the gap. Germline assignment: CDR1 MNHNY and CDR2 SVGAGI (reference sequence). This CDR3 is CASVISADYGYTF. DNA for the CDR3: TGTGCCAGCGTTATCTCCGCGGACTATGGCTACACCTTC.

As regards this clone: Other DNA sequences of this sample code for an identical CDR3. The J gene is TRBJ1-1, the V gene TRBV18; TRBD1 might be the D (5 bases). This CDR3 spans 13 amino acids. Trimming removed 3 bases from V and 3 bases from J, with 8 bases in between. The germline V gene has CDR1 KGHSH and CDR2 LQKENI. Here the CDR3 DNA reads TGTGCCAGCTCACCTCCGGGGGACACTGAAGCTTTCTTT. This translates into CASSPPGDTEAFF.

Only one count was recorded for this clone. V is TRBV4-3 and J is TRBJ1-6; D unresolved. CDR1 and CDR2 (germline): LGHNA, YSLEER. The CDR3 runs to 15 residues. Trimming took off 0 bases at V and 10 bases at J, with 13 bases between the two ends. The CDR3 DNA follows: TGCGCCAGCAGCCAAGATGAGCAGTCGGAATCACCCCTCCACTTT. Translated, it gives CASSQDEQSESPLHF.

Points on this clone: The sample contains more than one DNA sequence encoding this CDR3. CDR3 sequence reads: CASSESRVTDTQYF. The CDR3, as DNA: TGCGCCAGCAGTGAGTCGAGGGTAACAGATACGCAGTATTTT. This chain uses TRBV10-1 with TRBJ2-3; D is possibly TRBD2 (5 bases). The CDR3 length is 14 residues. Germline loops: CDR1 WNHNN, CDR2 SYGVQD (reference sequence). Trimming removed 0 bases at V and 3 bases at J, with 7 bases between.

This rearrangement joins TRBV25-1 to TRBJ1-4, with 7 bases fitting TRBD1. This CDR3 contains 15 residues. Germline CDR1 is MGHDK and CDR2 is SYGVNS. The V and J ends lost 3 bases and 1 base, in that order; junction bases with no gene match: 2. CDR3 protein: CASSDQGGTNEKLFF. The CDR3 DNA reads TGTGCCAGCAGTGACCAGGGGGGAACTAATGAAAAACTGTTTTTT.

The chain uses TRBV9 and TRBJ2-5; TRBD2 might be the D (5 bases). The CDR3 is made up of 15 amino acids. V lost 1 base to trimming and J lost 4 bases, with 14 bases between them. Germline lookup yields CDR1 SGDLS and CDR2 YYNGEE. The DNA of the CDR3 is TGTGCCAGCAGCGTATTTAGCGAGCCAGGAGAGACCCAGTACTTC. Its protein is CASSVFSEPGETQYF.